The 22 T cell receptor beta chains in this list originate from one sample, sequenced in a study of T-cell reconstitution after alpha-beta-depleted transplantation in children. It was with unique molecular identifiers that the TCRbeta library was prepared. TCRdb re-analysed the PCR reads in MiXCR, keeping a single row per CDR3 protein. The sample consists of about 190,000 distinct CDR3 sequences, roughly 10% of them appearing once. The sample here was PBMCs, taken before TCRalphabeta/CD19-depleted stem cell transplant. These receptors all come from a boy aged 2 to 10 with acute myeloid leukemia, due to receive a stem cell transplant.

This clonotype was counted many times. The chain recombines TRBV20-1 with TRBJ1-2; no definite D call. The germline CDR1 and CDR2 sequences are DFQATT and SNEGSKA (reference sequence). V lost 0 bases and J lost 9, with 8 bases in between. This CDR3 has 11 residues. CDR3 nucleotide sequence: TGCAGTGCTAGAGATCTCGAGAGCTACACCTTC. Amino acids: CSARDLESYTF.

This clonotype showed up many times. The chain links TRBV7-6 to TRBJ1-2; tentative D call: TRBD1 (6 bases). Germline loops: CDR1 SGHVS, CDR2 FNYEAQ. V was trimmed by 2 bases and J by 8 bases, leaving 15 bases between them. The CDR3 extends over 14 amino acids. The CDR3 protein is CASSLSQGRKGYTF. The CDR3 DNA follows: TGTGCCAGCAGCTTATCGCAGGGGAGAAAAGGCTACACCTTC.

Concerning this clonotype: A much larger clone lies a single base off, so this may be a read error. The V call is TRBV28, the J call TRBJ2-7; perhaps TRBD1 as D (6 bases). CDR3 length equals 13 residues. The V gene's germline CDR1 is MDHEN and CDR2 SYDVKM. CDR3 coding DNA: TGTGCCAGCAGTTTGTCGGACAGCAACGAGCAGCACTTC. It yields the protein CASSLSDSNEQHF.

This clonotype was recorded many times. V gene TRBV18 combines with J gene TRBJ2-1, with 9 bases matching TRBD2. Germline loops: CDR1 KGHSH, CDR2 LQKENI. V was clipped by 5 bases and J by 3 bases; unmatched bases: 5. This CDR3 has 15 residues. DNA for the CDR3: TGTGCCAGCTCATCTCCTAGCGGGAACTACAATGAGCAGTTCTTC. Its translation is CASSSPSGNYNEQFF.

As regards this clonotype: A much larger clone is a single base away; this may be a read error. The V gene is TRBV7-9, the J gene TRBJ1-2; TRBD1 might be the D (5 bases). The CDR3 extends over 13 amino acids. Germline loops: CDR1 SEHNR, CDR2 FQNEAQ (reference sequence). Trimming took 3 bases from V and 12 from J, leaving 17 bases between them. CDR3: CASSFDGAEGHTF. As DNA, the CDR3 is TGTGCCAGCAGCTTTGACGGGGCGGAGGGCCACACCTTC. Combining the CDR3 with reference TRBV7-9 and TRBJ1-2 gives the whole variable domain DTGVSQNPRHKITKRGQNVTFRCDPISEHNRLYWYRQTLGQGPEFLTYFQNEAQLEKSRLLSDRFSAERPKGSFSTLEIQRTEQGDSAMYLCASSFDGAEGHTFGSGTRLTVV.

This clonotype has a handful of counts. J is TRBJ2-5 and V is TRBV5-1; no reliable D call. V lost 0 bases and J 2 bases, leaving 5 bases between the germline ends. Germline V gene lookup returns CDR1 SGHRS and CDR2 YFSETQ. The CDR3 length is 13 residues. CDR3 region: CASSLEGQETQYF. The CDR3, as DNA: TGCGCCAGCAGCTTGGAGGGACAAGAGACCCAGTACTTC.

The sample holds many counts of this clonotype. Here the CDR3 DNA reads TGTGCCAGCAGCTTGGTTCTAGAGCTAGGTGTGACTAATGAAAAACTGTTTTTT. Encoded protein: CASSLVLELGVTNEKLFF. This chain links TRBV5-5 with TRBJ1-4; D unresolved. V lost 0 bases and J 2 bases, leaving 17 bases between the germline ends. Germline V gene data show CDR1 as SGHKS and CDR2 as YYEKEE (reference sequence). The CDR3 runs 18 residues.

This clonotype came up many times. The chain joins TRBV7-9 to TRBJ2-1, with 14 bases that match TRBD2. The CDR3 has 16 residues. Germline CDR1 is SEHNR and CDR2 is FQNEAQ (reference sequence). Trimming cost V 4 bases and J 10 bases; bases outside gene matches: 9. CDR3: CASSSRGTSGSHEQFF. CDR3 bases: TGTGCCAGCAGCTCCAGGGGGACTAGCGGGAGCCACGAGCAGTTCTTC.

The chain employs TRBV7-6 and TRBJ1-4; D call uncertain. CDR1 and CDR2 (germline): SGHVS, FNYEAQ. V dropped 5 bases and J dropped 7 bases, with 20 bases sitting between them. The CDR3 runs 16 residues. DNA for the CDR3: TGTGCCAGCAGCCCCGAGGTATTGCGGGCTGGTGAAAAACTGTTTTTT. Translation gives CASSPEVLRAGEKLFF. The variable domain in full, completed from reference TRBV7-6 and TRBJ1-4, reads GAGVSQSPRYKVTKRGQDVALRCDPISGHVSLYWYRQALGQGPEFLTYFNYEAQQDKSGLPNDRFSAERPEGSISTLTIQRTEQRDSAMYRCASSPEVLRAGEKLFFGSGTQLSVL.

Notes on this clonotype: In this CDR3 the conserved last residue, phenylalanine or tryptophan, is missing, so a read error is likely. V gene TRBV7-2 combines with J gene TRBJ2-3; D is unresolved. Germline CDR1 SGHTA, CDR2 FQGNSA. The CDR3 runs 13 residues. With 6 bases removed from V and 0 bases from J, the gap between germline ends came to 7 bases. In DNA, the CDR3 is TGTGCCAGCAGTCCCCCTAGCACAGATACGCAGTATTTA. It codes for CASSPPSTDTQYL.

This clonotype came up a few times. The chain carries TRBV4-2 and TRBJ1-4; 7 nucleotides line up with TRBD1. J gave up 8 bases and V 3 bases, and 6 bases lay outside the gene matches. Germline assignment: CDR1 LGHNA and CDR2 YNFKEQ. The CDR3 is 14 residues long. DNA of the CDR3: TGTGCCAGCAGCCAGGACAGGTCGTGGGAAAAACTGTTTTTT. Translated, it gives CASSQDRSWEKLFF.

This clonotype was recorded at least ten times. This chain joins TRBV3-1 and TRBJ2-7; unclear D gene. This CDR3 spans 11 amino acids. With 0 bases removed from V and 6 bases from J, the gap between germline ends came to 3 bases. The germline V gene has CDR1 LGHDT and CDR2 YNNKEL (reference sequence). CDR3 region: CASSQEGEQYV. The CDR3 DNA reads TGTGCCAGCAGCCAAGAAGGCGAGCAGTACGTC.

This clonotype is medium-sized by share. The V gene is TRBV28, the J gene TRBJ2-5, with 11 nucleotides matching TRBD2. The CDR3 consists of 19 residues. After removal of 2 bases from V and 4 bases from J, the junction contained 15 bases not matched to a gene. Germline CDR1 is MDHEN and CDR2 is SYDVKM. CDR3 bases: TGTGCCAGCAGTTTAACCGGACGACTAGCGGGAACGCGTAGAGAGACCCAGTACTTC. Encoded protein: CASSLTGRLAGTRRETQYF.

A word on this clonotype: A read error may be the cause here, since a much bigger clone is one base away. This rearrangement joins TRBV19 to TRBJ2-1; D is unresolved. The CDR3 length is 14 residues. Looked up from germline, CDR1 is LNHDA and CDR2 is SQIVND (reference sequence). The CDR3, as DNA: TGTGCCAGTAGTATCCCGCTTATCGCGAATGAGCTGTTCTTC. Translation gives CASSIPLIANELFF.

The table lists this clonotype with many counts. The chain carries TRBV7-8 and TRBJ1-1, with D perhaps TRBD1 (5 bases). Germline assignment: CDR1 SGHVS and CDR2 FQNEAQ. This CDR3 has 14 amino acids. Trimming removed 5 bases at V and 6 bases at J, with 16 bases between. Here the CDR3 reads CASSQTPGFPEAFF. DNA of the CDR3: TGTGCCAGCAGCCAGACGCCAGGGTTCCCTGAAGCTTTCTTT. Looking up the rest from reference TRBV7-8 and TRBJ1-1 gives the full variable domain: GAGVSQSPRYKVAKRGQDVALRCDPISGHVSLFWYQQALGQGPEFLTYFQNEAQLDKSGLPSDRFFAERPEGSVSTLKIQRTQQEDSAVYLCASSQTPGFPEAFFGQGTRLTVV.

This clonotype appeared many times. The chain carries TRBV11-2 and TRBJ2-7, with D unresolved. This CDR3 spans 14 amino acids. In germline, CDR1 is SGHAT, CDR2 FQNNGV. With 2 bases removed from V and 2 bases from J, the gap between germline ends came to 10 bases. The CDR3 DNA reads TGTGCCAGCAGCTTACGCTCGGGCGCCTACGAGCAGTACTTC. Translating it yields CASSLRSGAYEQYF.

This clonotype was counted between two and nine times. The genes are TRBV3-1 and TRBJ2-1; D unclear. CDR1 and CDR2 (germline): LGHDT, YNNKEL (reference sequence). V was trimmed by 8 bases and J by 0 bases, leaving 14 bases between them. This CDR3 contains 15 residues. The CDR3 bases are TGTGCCAGCTCCCCCCGGCAGTTCTCCTACAATGAGCAGTTCTTC. It specifies CASSPRQFSYNEQFF.

In this sample, this clonotype turned up many times. The chain employs TRBV2 and TRBJ2-1; the D gene is possibly TRBD1 (6 bases). CDR3 length equals 15 residues. V was trimmed by 8 bases and J by 0 bases, leaving 14 bases between them. CDR1 is SNHLY and CDR2 is FYNNEI in the germline V gene. The CDR3 bases are TGTGCCAGCGGGGGCGGCTCGAGCTCCTACAATGAGCAGTTCTTC. This gives the protein CASGGGSSSYNEQFF.

This clonotype was recorded many times. The J gene is TRBJ1-2, the V gene TRBV5-1; D ambiguous. V was cut by 2 bases and J by 6 bases, with 14 bases left in between. Germline V gene lookup returns CDR1 SGHRS and CDR2 YFSETQ. This CDR3 is 14 amino acids long. Here the CDR3 reads CASSFRDFLDGYTF. In DNA, the CDR3 is TGCGCCAGCAGCTTTCGAGATTTCCTGGATGGCTACACCTTC.

This clonotype was recorded many times. J is TRBJ2-7 and V is TRBV2; TRBD1 aligns across 9 bases. The CDR3 is 16 residues long. Per the germline V gene, CDR1 is SNHLY and CDR2 is FYNNEI. V shed 2 bases, J shed 1 base, and the junction held 6 bases outside the gene matches. DNA for the CDR3: TGTGCCAGCAGTGAAATCCCACAGGGGGCTTCCTACGAGCAGTACTTC. Residues: CASSEIPQGASYEQYF.

This clonotype was seen repeatedly, ten times or more. The chain links TRBV12-3 or TRBV12-4 to TRBJ2-1; TRBD2 agrees at 9 bases. Trimming cost V 5 bases and J 16 bases; bases outside gene matches: 9. The CDR3 consists of 12 residues. CDR3: CASSTPGLALFF. The CDR3 DNA is TGTGCCAGCAGTACGCCGGGACTAGCCTTATTCTTC.

This clonotype was seen at least ten times. The genes are TRBV28 and TRBJ1-1; the D is unclear. The germline V and J ends were trimmed by 6 bases and 7 bases, with 9 bases remaining between them. The CDR3 totals 11 residues. The germline V gene encodes CDR1 MDHEN and CDR2 SYDVKM. CDR3 DNA: TGTGCCAGCAGCATTACACGTGAAGCTTTCTTT. This codes for CASSITREAFF.